This passage covers 23 T cell receptor beta chains from one sample sequenced in a study of a mutant IDH1 vaccine in newly diagnosed glioma. The time point here: week 23, last vaccination. Topical imiquimod was applied with each vaccine dose, which held 300 ug of mutant IDH1 20-mer peptide. Their specific antigens are unknown. TCRdb's copy holds only in-frame clones and misses some; the assay was immunoSEQ multiplex PCR. The table records roughly 60,000 clones, approximately 85% of them present only once. The sample consisted of PBMCs, taken from a glioma patient whose treatment included an IDH1 peptide vaccine. The receptors derive from a man aged 25 to 40 with glioma.

J is TRBJ2-5 and V is TRBV5-5; D unclear. Germline values: CDR1 SGHKS, CDR2 YYEKEE (reference sequence). The CDR3 loop spans 14 amino acids. V was shortened by 2 bases and J by 5 bases, with 13 bases between the two germline ends. The CDR3: CASSFNSISETQYF. CDR3 DNA: TGTGCCAGCAGCTTTAATAGCATCTCGGAGACCCAGTACTTC. Full variable domain (remainder filled in from reference TRBV5-5 and TRBJ2-5): DAGVTQSPTHLIKTRGQQVTLRCSPISGHKSVSWYQQVLGQGPQFIFQYYEKEERGRGNFPDRFSARQFPNYSSELNVNALLLGDSALYLCASSFNSISETQYFGPGTRLLVL.

This clone was found once. The V call is TRBV4-1, the J call TRBJ2-7, with TRBD2 as a possible D gene (5 bases). This CDR3 has 16 amino acids. Trimming pared 0 bases from V and 3 bases from J, leaving 15 bases between. Germline CDR1 reads MGHRA; CDR2 reads YSYEKL. The CDR3: CASSQDGYGGYYEQYF. The CDR3 nucleotides read TGCGCCAGCAGCCAAGATGGATACGGCGGGTACTACGAGCAGTACTTC.

The table lists this clone with a count of one. The V call is TRBV11-2, the J call TRBJ2-1; TRBD2 is a possible D gene (5 bases). The V gene's germline CDR1 is SGHAT and CDR2 FQNNGV. CDR3 length: 17 amino acids. Trimming cost V 2 bases and J 0 bases, with 14 bases left between them. Written as DNA, the CDR3 is TGTGCCAGCAGCTTAATAAGCGGACCGAGCTCCTACAATGAGCAGTTCTTC. It translates to CASSLISGPSSYNEQFF.

The chain links TRBV6-1 to TRBJ2-5; D may be TRBD2 (6 bases). The J call could be wrong; TRBJ2-7 is a better fit for the DNA end. The germline V gene has CDR1 MNHNS and CDR2 SASEGT. CDR3 size: 15 residues. The CDR3 loop is CASSPRERVHYEQYF. CDR3 in DNA: TGTGCCAGCAGCCCAAGGGAGCGGGTGCACTACGAGCAGTACTTC.

The rearrangement links TRBV4-1 to TRBJ1-4, with 9 bases identical to TRBD1. CDR3 length equals 17 residues. J gave up 4 bases and V 0 bases, and 6 bases lay outside the gene matches. CDR1 MGHRA and CDR2 YSYEKL come from the germline V gene. Here the CDR3 reads CASSQEGTGWSNEKLFF. Here the CDR3 DNA reads TGCGCCAGCAGCCAAGAAGGGACAGGGTGGAGTAATGAAAAACTGTTTTTT.

Concerning this clone: Within the sample, other DNA sequences also encode this same CDR3. The V gene is TRBV5-1, the J gene TRBJ2-2; no reliable D call. The CDR3 spans 14 residues. Germline V gene lookup returns CDR1 SGHRS and CDR2 YFSETQ. Trimming took 0 bases from V and 0 from J, leaving 3 bases between them. The chain's CDR3 is CASSLAPNTGELFF. DNA of the CDR3: TGCGCCAGCAGCTTGGCTCCGAACACCGGGGAGCTGTTTTTT.

This clone has just one count. The rearrangement joins TRBV5-6 to TRBJ1-2, with 7 bases fitting TRBD1. V lost 2 bases, J lost 7 bases, and 14 bases stayed unmatched. This CDR3 is built from 16 residues. Germline V gene data show CDR1 as SGHDT and CDR2 as YYEEEE. The CDR3 loop is CASSLRDSAGVTGYTF. The CDR3 nucleotides read TGTGCCAGCAGCTTAAGGGACAGCGCTGGGGTAACTGGCTACACCTTC.

This chain uses TRBV6-5 with TRBJ2-5; D unclear. The DNA matches TRBJ2-7 better at its end, which makes the J call doubtful. Germline values: CDR1 MNHEY, CDR2 SVGAGI. The CDR3 is 15 residues long. CDR3 DNA: TGTGCCAGCAGACTAACTACCGTATCATACTACGAGCAGTACTTC. Translation gives CASRLTTVSYYEQYF.

The rearrangement uses TRBV5-1 and TRBJ1-4, with 7 bases lining up with TRBD1. With V trimmed by 2 bases and J by 5 bases, 15 bases remained unmatched. This CDR3 region has 18 residues. Germline CDR1 SGHRS, CDR2 YFSETQ. CDR3 region: CASSLYLDRRSPNEKLFF. As DNA, the CDR3 is TGCGCCAGCAGCTTATACCTGGACAGGCGAAGTCCCAATGAAAAACTGTTTTTT.

This chain links TRBV19 with TRBJ1-6; the match to TRBD1 covers 9 bases. The CDR3 is 16 residues long. The V gene end was trimmed by 0 bases and the J gene end by 9 bases; junction bases not matched to a gene: 6. Germline loops: CDR1 LNHDA, CDR2 SQIVND (reference sequence). This CDR3 reads CASSIDGTGTISPLHF. CDR3 in DNA: TGTGCCAGTAGTATAGACGGGACAGGGACTATTTCACCCCTCCACTTT.

The chain recombines TRBV11-2 with TRBJ2-5; D gene ambiguous. Trimming removed 5 bases from V and 4 bases from J, with 17 bases in between. Germline V gene data show CDR1 as SGHAT and CDR2 as FQNNGV. This CDR3 is 15 amino acids long. The DNA for the CDR3 is TGTGCCAGCAGCCAGTTTTGGTTAGATGGAGAGACCCAGTACTTC. Amino acids: CASSQFWLDGETQYF.

The V gene is TRBV7-7, the J gene TRBJ2-5; D remains unclear. Germline V lookup: CDR1 SSHAT, CDR2 FNYEAQ (reference sequence). This CDR3 comprises 14 residues. The V gene lost 4 bases and the J gene lost 3 bases, with 12 bases spanning the gap. The CDR3 region is CASSSSGRKETQYF. The CDR3 DNA reads as TGTGCCAGCAGCTCGTCCGGCAGGAAAGAGACCCAGTACTTC.

The chain employs TRBV7-9 and TRBJ1-2; D is ambiguous. Germline-derived CDR1 and CDR2 are SEHNR and FQNEAQ (reference sequence). CDR3 length: 12 residues. With 0 bases removed from V and 8 bases from J, the gap between germline ends came to 7 bases. The CDR3 DNA is TGTGCCAGCAGCTTAGCGGTCTGGGGCTACACCTTC. Its translation is CASSLAVWGYTF.

This chain joins TRBV6-1 and TRBJ1-2; D ambiguous. The CDR3 has 15 residues. With 2 bases removed from V and 0 bases from J, the gap between germline ends came to 10 bases. Germline-derived CDR1 and CDR2 are MNHNS and SASEGT. CDR3 residues: CASSENGIANYGYTF. The CDR3 DNA reads TGTGCCAGCAGTGAAAACGGCATAGCTAACTATGGCTACACCTTC.

This clone was picked up a small number of times. In DNA, the CDR3 is TGTGCCAGTAGCGATAGGGACAGCCGCGAATTTCAGCCCCAGCATTTT. Translated: CASSDRDSREFQPQHF. The V gene is TRBV19, the J gene TRBJ1-5, with TRBD1 matching over 7 bases. Per germline, CDR1 LNHDA and CDR2 SQIVND (reference sequence). The ends lost 6 bases at V and 6 bases at J; junction bases unmatched: 14. The CDR3 has 16 residues.

The chain carries TRBV30 and TRBJ1-3; 9 nucleotides agree with TRBD1. This CDR3 has 16 residues. V lost 3 bases to trimming and J lost 1 base; unmatched junction nucleotides: 7. Germline V lookup: CDR1 GTSNPN, CDR2 SVGIG (reference sequence). CDR3 amino acids: CAWSRPGQGSGNTIYF. The CDR3 DNA sequence: TGTGCCTGGAGCAGGCCGGGACAGGGATCTGGAAACACCATATATTTT.

A single count supports this clone. At the DNA level, this CDR3 is encoded by other sequences in the same sample as well. The chain recombines TRBV5-1 with TRBJ2-1; TRBD1 matches 8 bases. CDR1 is SGHRS, CDR2 YFSETQ, per germline. This CDR3 region has 15 residues. Trimming at V came to 0 bases and at J to 3 bases, leaving 2 bases not matched to a gene. The CDR3 nucleotides are TGCGCCAGCAGCTTGGCGGACAGGGTCTACAATGAGCAGTTCTTC. Translation: CASSLADRVYNEQFF. Variable domain in full (rest from reference TRBV5-1 and TRBJ2-1): KAGVTQTPRYLIKTRGQQVTLSCSPISGHRSVSWYQQTPGQGLQFLFEYFSETQRNKGNFPGRFSGRQFSNSRSEMNVSTLELGDSALYLCASSLADRVYNEQFFGPGTRLTVL.

V usage is TRBV30 and J usage is TRBJ2-7, with 8 bases lining up with TRBD1. Germline V gene lookup returns CDR1 GTSNPN and CDR2 SVGIG (reference sequence). The CDR3 totals 15 residues. V dropped 5 bases and J dropped 7; count of bases not matched to a gene: 16. CDR3 nucleotides: TGTGCCTGGGTTCGAATGGGCAGGGGGCCGGGTGAGCAGTACTTC. This sequence encodes CAWVRMGRGPGEQYF.

The chain joins TRBV18 to TRBJ1-1; no clear D gene. V dropped 1 base and J dropped 0 bases, with 9 bases sitting between them. This CDR3 has 15 residues. Germline loops: CDR1 KGHSH, CDR2 LQKENI. CDR3 coding DNA: TGTGCCAGCTCACCACTGGGGTCCATGAACACTGAAGCTTTCTTT. It yields the protein CASSPLGSMNTEAFF.

The table lists this clone with a few counts. The rearrangement joins TRBV2 to TRBJ1-1, with D unresolved. Germline-derived CDR1 and CDR2 are SNHLY and FYNNEI. With 4 bases removed from V and 5 bases from J, the gap between germline ends came to 11 bases. This CDR3 has 13 residues. CDR3 in DNA: TGTGCCAGCAGTGTAGAGGGAAGGACTGAAGCTTTCTTT. Encoded protein: CASSVEGRTEAFF.

This clone was observed a single time. The gene calls are TRBV2 and TRBJ2-7; D unresolved. Germline loops: CDR1 SNHLY, CDR2 FYNNEI. The CDR3 consists of 11 residues. The V end lost 6 bases, the J end lost 3 bases, and 6 bases lay between the germline ends. The CDR3 protein is CASRAHYEQYF. The DNA for the CDR3 is TGTGCCAGCAGGGCCCACTACGAGCAGTACTTC.

V is TRBV7-6 and J is TRBJ2-6; the match to TRBD2 covers 7 bases. From germline, CDR1 is SGHVS and CDR2 FNYEAQ. The trim removed 1 base at V and 0 bases at J, leaving 6 bases unmatched. The CDR3 sequence is 18 residues long. For the CDR3, the DNA is TGTGCCAGCAGCTTAGATATGGGCGGGAGCTCTGGGGCCAACGTCCTGACTTTC. This sequence encodes CASSLDMGGSSGANVLTF.

The chain links TRBV28 to TRBJ2-7; 9 bases are a match to TRBD1. Germline V gene data show CDR1 as MDHEN and CDR2 as SYDVKM. This CDR3 comprises 15 residues. Losses at the gene ends were 6 bases for V and 6 bases for J; bases not matched to a gene: 12. The CDR3 here is CASRPTGGWVGEQYF. As DNA, the CDR3 is TGTGCCAGCAGACCGACAGGGGGTTGGGTTGGCGAGCAGTACTTC.